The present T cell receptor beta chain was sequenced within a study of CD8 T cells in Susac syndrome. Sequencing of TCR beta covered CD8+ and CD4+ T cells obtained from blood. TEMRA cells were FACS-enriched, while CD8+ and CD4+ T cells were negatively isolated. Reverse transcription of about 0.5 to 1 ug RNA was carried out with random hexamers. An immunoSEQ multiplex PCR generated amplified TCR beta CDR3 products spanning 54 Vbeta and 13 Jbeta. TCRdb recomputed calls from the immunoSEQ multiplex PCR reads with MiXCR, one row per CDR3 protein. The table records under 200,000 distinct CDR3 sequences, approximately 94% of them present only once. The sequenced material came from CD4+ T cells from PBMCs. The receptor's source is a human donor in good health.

CDR3 amino acids: CAITPGRGGGMSDTQYF. In DNA form, the CDR3 reads TGTGCCATCACCCCGGGTAGGGGCGGGGGAATGTCAGATACGCAGTATTTT. This chain links TRBV10-3 with TRBJ2-3; TRBD2 matches at 7 bases. V shed 7 bases, J shed 4 bases, and the junction held 17 bases outside the gene matches. CDR3 size: 17 residues. Germline CDR1 reads ENHRY; CDR2 reads SYGVKD.